Listed below are T cell receptor beta chains from one sample, sequenced in a study of Ad26.COV2.S vaccination and SARS-CoV-2 variants. Measured with immunoSEQ multiplex PCR; TCRdb has only the in-frame clones, and not every one. The table shows about 350,000 clones, with about 88% occurring only once. Source: peripheral blood, taken in a trial of Ad26.COV2.S vaccine versus placebo. These receptors were taken from a person aged 18-65 years who received the Ad26.COV2.S COVID-19 vaccine or a placebo. Each CDR3 is given without its conserved first and last residue. Fields, in order: V gene, D gene, CDR3 protein. The D gene is left open where the match is weak.

V gene: TRBV3-1/TRBV3-2
D gene: .
CDR3 protein: ASTTGRGYNSPLH

V gene: TRBV10-3
D gene: .
CDR3 protein: AISESNSQETQY

V gene: TRBV5-1
D gene: TRBD1
CDR3 protein: ASSLSTGTRTNEKLF

V gene: TRBV9
D gene: TRBD1
CDR3 protein: ASSARTGSRSGSYNEQF

V gene: TRBV24-1
D gene: .
CDR3 protein: ATSDEVLHPPPEAF

V gene: TRBV11-2
D gene: .
CDR3 protein: ASSKGTLATGELF

V gene: TRBV7-9
D gene: .
CDR3 protein: ASSHPGAWRMNTEAF

V gene: TRBV7-2
D gene: .
CDR3 protein: ASSLLTYSNQPQH

V gene: TRBV30
D gene: .
CDR3 protein: AWSISGNTIY

V gene: TRBV6-6
D gene: .
CDR3 protein: ASSFRAEAF

V gene: TRBV27
D gene: .
CDR3 protein: ASSSWGKTDTQY

V gene: TRBV18
D gene: .
CDR3 protein: ATGRGAQETQY

V gene: TRBV24-1
D gene: TRBD1
CDR3 protein: ATSPGQNYGYT

V gene: TRBV27
D gene: TRBD1
CDR3 protein: ASRRTGQLETQY

V gene: TRBV28
D gene: .
CDR3 protein: ASEQAGNEQF

V gene: TRBV5-1
D gene: TRBD2
CDR3 protein: ASSPRAGGPGVEQF

V gene: TRBV12-3/TRBV12-4
D gene: .
CDR3 protein: ASSLQANYGYT

V gene: TRBV7-9
D gene: TRBD1
CDR3 protein: ASSSLRTGDLYYGYT

V gene: TRBV15
D gene: .
CDR3 protein: ATSSTPANTEAF

V gene: TRBV7-3
D gene: TRBD1
CDR3 protein: ASSPGGGDTEAF

V gene: TRBV7-2
D gene: .
CDR3 protein: ASSPAYEQY

V gene: TRBV28
D gene: .
CDR3 protein: ASTIPGARDTQY

V gene: TRBV28
D gene: .
CDR3 protein: ASSLVGGSRNTIY

V gene: TRBV6-1
D gene: TRBD2
CDR3 protein: ASSGGLAGARTEQF

V gene: TRBV5-4
D gene: .
CDR3 protein: ASSLVARSNEQF

V gene: TRBV9
D gene: TRBD1
CDR3 protein: ASSPHPTGDQPQH